This T cell receptor beta chain was documented in a study of T cells after posttransplantation cyclophosphamide. TCRdb's copy holds only in-frame clones and misses some; the assay was immunoSEQ multiplex PCR. Altogether about 14,000 clones were found in the sample, and no singletons occur. A marrow graft followed busulfan-fludarabine conditioning, with cyclophosphamide on days +3 and +4. This clone was counted many times. No antigen is known for it. The germline gives CDR1 MDHEN, CDR2 SYDVKM. CDR3 length equals 15 residues. After removal of 4 bases from V and 1 base from J, the junction contained 3 bases not matched to a gene. Findings and caveats of the study: Later blood repertoires were often dominated by clones from the donor CD8+ memory compartment. Recipient CMV seropositivity and CMV reactivation strongly tracked TRB clonality. Tissue-infiltrating T cells from skin or gut overlapped little with blood T cells.

The sample was PBMCs, taken 950 to 1,200 days after allogeneic stem cell transplant with posttransplant cyclophosphamide. The chain has TRBV28 and TRBJ2-3, with 9 bases matching TRBD2. This receptor was identified in a female patient aged 35 to 55 who received an allogeneic stem cell transplant from a related donor, was CMV-positive, and had no GVHD. Some of the T cells might come from the graft donor. Here the CDR3 DNA reads TGTGCCAGCAGTTCTAGCGGGGAAGGCACAGATACGCAGTATTTT. Protein: CASSSSGEGTDTQYF.